This passage covers 29 T cell receptor beta chains from one sample sequenced in a study of graft-versus-host responses after intestinal transplantation. The data were produced by immunoSEQ multiplex PCR, yet TCRdb's version contains in-frame clones alone and is incomplete. This table has 15,000 to 20,000 clones, approximately 35% appearing once. The starting material was alloreactive CD4+ T cells from a mixed lymphocyte reaction culture, obtained before transplantation. Subset denoted: CFSE-low proliferating T cells sorted from approximately six-day pre-transplant mixed lymphocyte reaction (GvH or HvG direction). Receptors were obtained from a human patient who was an organ donor for intestinal transplantation.

The rearrangement links TRBV5-1 to TRBJ2-7, with D perhaps TRBD2 (5 bases). V shed 0 bases and J shed 6 bases, with 19 bases lying between them. Germline V gene sequence: CDR1 SGHRS, CDR2 YFSETQ. The CDR3 covers 16 residues. This CDR3 is CASSLAGKTSFTEQYF. CDR3 nucleotide sequence: TGCGCCAGCAGCTTGGCCGGGAAGACCTCCTTTACCGAGCAGTACTTC.

The chain has TRBV6-5 and TRBJ2-1; no reliable D call. CDR1 is MNHEY and CDR2 is SVGAGI in the germline V gene. There are 12 residues in the CDR3. Trimming left V 7 bases short and J 7 bases short, with 11 bases between. The CDR3 sequence is CASTPTGNEQFF. The CDR3 DNA is TGTGCCAGCACCCCGACCGGGAATGAGCAGTTCTTC.

This chain connects TRBV7-2 to TRBJ2-7, with D uncertain. V gave up 2 bases and J gave up 6 bases, with 14 bases separating them. CDR3 length: 14 residues. The germline V gene has CDR1 SGHTA and CDR2 FQGNSA. The CDR3 protein is CASSLSPLNLEQYF. CDR3 in DNA: TGTGCCAGCAGCTTAAGCCCCTTGAATCTCGAGCAGTACTTC. Looking up the rest from reference TRBV7-2 and TRBJ2-7 gives the full variable domain: GAGVSQSPSNKVTEKGKDVELRCDPISGHTALYWYRQSLGQGLEFLIYFQGNSAPDKSGLPSDRFSAERTGGSVSTLTIQRTQQEDSAVYLCASSLSPLNLEQYFGPGTRLTVT.

This clone has a single count. The chain combines TRBV6-5 with TRBJ1-5; D is ambiguous. The germline V and J ends were trimmed by 2 bases and 1 base, with 3 bases remaining between them. This CDR3 has 13 residues. The germline CDR1 and CDR2 sequences are MNHEY and SVGAGI. The CDR3, as DNA: TGTGCCAGCAGTTACAGGAGCAATCAGCCCCAGCATTTT. Its translation is CASSYRSNQPQHF.

This clone was counted only a few times. The chain links TRBV11-2 to TRBJ2-2; D is undetermined. V was pared by 10 bases and J by 1 base, with 7 bases between. This CDR3 region has 12 residues. Germline V gene data show CDR1 as SGHAT and CDR2 as FQNNGV. In DNA form, the CDR3 reads TGTGCCACCCAGCTGAACACCGGGGAGCTGTTTTTT. It translates to CATQLNTGELFF.

This clone appeared a few times. The V gene is TRBV5-1, the J gene TRBJ1-1; D unresolved. This CDR3 has 13 residues. V was cut by 4 bases and J by 2 bases, with 9 bases left in between. Germline loops: CDR1 SGHRS, CDR2 YFSETQ. This chain's CDR3 is CASSGRLNTEAFF. Written as DNA, the CDR3 is TGCGCCAGCAGCGGGAGGTTAAACACTGAAGCTTTCTTT.

This clone came up a few times. This CDR3 reads CASELAGGYTDTQYF. The CDR3 coding sequence is TGTGCCAGCGAGTTAGCGGGAGGGTACACAGATACGCAGTATTTT. The genes are TRBV6-1 and TRBJ2-3; 11 bases line up with TRBD2. V was clipped by 8 bases and J by 2 bases; unmatched bases: 6. Germline lookup yields CDR1 MNHNS and CDR2 SASEGT. This CDR3 has 15 amino acids.

This rearrangement joins TRBV6-5 to TRBJ1-1, with 7 nucleotides matching TRBD1. Germline assignment: CDR1 MNHEY and CDR2 SVGAGI. V shed 5 bases, J shed 6 bases, and the junction held 12 bases outside the gene matches. The CDR3 covers 15 residues. CDR3 residues: CASSLPQGFMAEAFF. The CDR3 DNA sequence: TGTGCCAGCAGTCTACCACAGGGGTTCATGGCTGAAGCTTTCTTT.

This chain uses TRBV29-1 with TRBJ2-3; possibly TRBD2 for D (6 bases). In germline, CDR1 is SQVTM, CDR2 ANQGSEA. The V end lost 0 bases, the J end lost 3 bases, and 10 bases lay between the germline ends. The CDR3 has 14 amino acids. The CDR3 region has the DNA TGCAGCGTTGAAGATACCGGAGGGACAGATACGCAGTATTTT. Amino acid sequence: CSVEDTGGTDTQYF.

In regard to this clone: A junction boundary mismatches the germline segment, possibly from a read error. The genes are TRBV28 and TRBJ1-2, with D possibly TRBD1 on 6 matching bases. This CDR3 is built from 14 residues. CDR1 MDHEN and CDR2 SYDVKM come from the germline V gene. Here the CDR3 reads CASTPPGGVYGYTF. Written as DNA, the CDR3 is TGTGCGAGCACACCTCCCGGGGGCGTCTATGGCTACACCTTC.

This clone was counted only a few times. The CDR3 is CASSEPPPGYNEQFF. The CDR3 DNA follows: TGTGCCAGCAGTGAACCACCGCCCGGCTACAATGAGCAGTTCTTC. The V gene is TRBV6-1, the J gene TRBJ2-1; D is undetermined. This CDR3 contains 15 residues. From germline, CDR1 is MNHNS and CDR2 SASEGT. V was shortened by 2 bases and J by 3 bases, with 11 bases between the two germline ends.

This clone is categorized as medium-sized. This chain uses TRBV5-1 with TRBJ2-1; 10 nucleotides line up with TRBD2. Germline CDR1 SGHRS, CDR2 YFSETQ. V trimming: 3 bases; J trimming: 6 bases; junction bases outside the gene matches: 3. The CDR3 has 14 amino acids. The CDR3 is CASSWIAGGNEQFF. The CDR3, as DNA: TGCGCCAGCAGCTGGATAGCGGGGGGCAATGAGCAGTTCTTC.

This chain links TRBV7-3 with TRBJ2-3; D not certain. V was cut by 3 bases and J by 6 bases, with 7 bases left in between. The CDR3 sequence is 12 residues long. Germline V gene sequence: CDR1 SGHTA, CDR2 FQGTGA. CDR3 sequence (DNA): TGTGCCAGCAGCTTCTTTTTTGATACGCAGTATTTT. Residues: CASSFFFDTQYF.

The chain links TRBV29-1 to TRBJ2-3; D assignment may be TRBD1 or TRBD2 (5 bases each). The CDR3 totals 13 residues. V lost 8 bases to trimming and J lost 0 bases, with 12 bases between them. Germline V CDR1 and CDR2: SQVTM, ANQGSEA. DNA for the CDR3: TGCAGCTTCCGGGACGGTAGCACAGATACGCAGTATTTT. Amino acid sequence: CSFRDGSTDTQYF.

This clone qualifies as medium-sized (0.01 to 0.1%). The CDR3 sequence: CASSPPGQGSGYTF. The CDR3 DNA is TGTGCCAGCAGTCCGCCGGGACAGGGGTCTGGCTACACCTTC. The genes are TRBV6-6 and TRBJ1-2; 10 bases line up with TRBD1. This CDR3 region has 14 residues. Per the germline V gene, CDR1 is MNHNY and CDR2 is SVGAGI (reference sequence). With V trimmed by 5 bases and J by 7 bases, 7 bases remained unmatched.

Here the CDR3 reads CASSLKSGSQETQYF. The CDR3 DNA follows: TGTGCCAGCAGCTTAAAAAGCGGGTCTCAAGAGACCCAGTACTTC. The chain couples TRBV5-6 to TRBJ2-5; a possible D gene is TRBD2 (6 bases). This CDR3 spans 15 amino acids. V gave up 2 bases and J gave up 2 bases, with 13 bases separating them. Per the germline V gene, CDR1 is SGHDT and CDR2 is YYEEEE. The entire variable domain, with the rest obtained from reference TRBV5-6 and TRBJ2-5, is as follows: DAGVTQSPTHLIKTRGQQVTLRCSPKSGHDTVSWYQQALGQGPQFIFQYYEEEERQRGNFPDRFSGHQFPNYSSELNVNALLLGDSALYLCASSLKSGSQETQYFGPGTRLLVL.

This clone is categorized as medium-sized (0.01 to 0.1%). This sequence joins TRBV10-3 and TRBJ2-2, with TRBD1 matching over 7 bases. The CDR3 length is 15 residues. CDR1 ENHRY and CDR2 SYGVKD come from the germline V gene. The ends lost 4 bases at V and 5 bases at J; junction bases unmatched: 7. In DNA, the CDR3 is TGTGCCATCAGTGCGACCGGGACAGCAACCGGGGAGCTGTTTTTT. Translating gives CAISATGTATGELFF.

This chain joins TRBV6-1 and TRBJ2-5, with unresolved D. Trimming removed 0 bases at V and 2 bases at J, with 10 bases between. The CDR3 contains 15 residues. Germline V gene sequence: CDR1 MNHNS, CDR2 SASEGT. Written as DNA, the CDR3 is TGTGCCAGCAGTGAAGCCCTGTGGTGGCAAGAGACCCAGTACTTC. It encodes CASSEALWWQETQYF.

V usage is TRBV6-8 and J usage is TRBJ1-2, with 7 positions matching TRBD1. This CDR3 region has 14 residues. J lost 8 bases, V lost 5 bases, and 11 bases had no gene match. The germline gives CDR1 MNHGY, CDR2 SAAAGT. The CDR3 DNA follows: TGTGCCAGCAGTGAAGTTGACAGGGCGAGAGGCTACACCTTC. Amino acids: CASSEVDRARGYTF.

The chain has TRBV5-4 and TRBJ1-2; unclear D gene. Germline loops: CDR1 SGHNT, CDR2 YYREEE (reference sequence). Deletions cut 4 bases from V and 2 bases from J, with 6 bases between. The CDR3 consists of 12 residues. DNA of the CDR3: TGTGCCAGCAGCCGACAAAACTATGGCTACACCTTC. This codes for CASSRQNYGYTF.

A few counts support this clone. A junction boundary mismatches the germline segment, possibly from a read error. CDR3 region: CASSQGTGADEDF. The CDR3 DNA reads TGTGCCAGCAGTCAAGGAACCGGGGCCGACGAGGACTTC. The chain carries TRBV6-5 and TRBJ2-7; D is tentatively TRBD1 or TRBD2 (5 bases each). The CDR3 runs to 13 residues. In germline, CDR1 is MNHEY, CDR2 SVGAGI.

This clone was picked up a small number of times. The gene calls are TRBV25-1 and TRBJ2-7; possible D gene TRBD1, 5 bases. The V end lost 4 bases, the J end lost 3 bases, and 10 bases lay between the germline ends. This CDR3 contains 13 residues. CDR1 is MGHDK, CDR2 SYGVNS, per germline. This CDR3 is CASSAMGHYEQYF. CDR3 DNA: TGTGCCAGCAGTGCGATGGGGCACTACGAGCAGTACTTC.

There are a few counts of this clone. A read error may produce the germline difference seen at one junction end. CDR3 region: CASSEGLAGVLLYF. The CDR3, as DNA: TGTGCCAGCAGCGAAGGACTAGCGGGAGTATTGCTGTACTTC. The chain combines TRBV6-1 with TRBJ2-7, with 13 bases fitting TRBD2. In germline, CDR1 is MNHNS, CDR2 SASEGT. The CDR3 has 14 amino acids.

The chain carries TRBV5-1 and TRBJ2-1; D may be TRBD2 (6 bases). The CDR3 has 17 residues. Germline V gene data show CDR1 as SGHRS and CDR2 as YFSETQ. The V gene lost 0 bases and the J gene lost 7 bases, with 20 bases spanning the gap. The CDR3 DNA reads TGCGCCAGCAGCTTGGAAGCGGGCAAAACACTGGGAAATGAGCAGTTCTTC. It yields the protein CASSLEAGKTLGNEQFF.

The V and J genes are TRBV4-2 and TRBJ1-2; D not resolved. Germline-derived CDR1 and CDR2 are LGHNA and YNFKEQ. Trimming removed 1 base from V and 3 bases from J, with 6 bases in between. The CDR3 extends over 13 amino acids. The CDR3, as DNA: TGTGCCAGCAGCCAAGGGGGAGACTATGGCTACACCTTC. Its translation is CASSQGGDYGYTF.

This chain joins TRBV5-6 and TRBJ2-5, with a possible D match to TRBD2 (6 bases). From germline, CDR1 is SGHDT and CDR2 YYEEEE. V gave up 0 bases and J gave up 5 bases, with 11 bases separating them. There are 14 residues in the CDR3. Written as DNA, the CDR3 is TGTGCCAGCAGCTTGGCCGGGACTCTCGAGACCCAGTACTTC. Encoded protein: CASSLAGTLETQYF. The whole variable domain, remainder taken from reference TRBV5-6 and TRBJ2-5, is DAGVTQSPTHLIKTRGQQVTLRCSPKSGHDTVSWYQQALGQGPQFIFQYYEEEERQRGNFPDRFSGHQFPNYSSELNVNALLLGDSALYLCASSLAGTLETQYFGPGTRLLVL.

This chain connects TRBV6-6 to TRBJ1-2, with D possibly TRBD1 on 6 matching bases. Germline-derived CDR1 and CDR2 are MNHNY and SVGAGI (reference sequence). The CDR3 length is 13 residues. With 2 bases removed from V and 8 bases from J, the gap between germline ends came to 12 bases. The CDR3 is CASSYARGTGYTF. The DNA of the CDR3 is TGTGCCAGCAGTTACGCCAGGGGCACGGGCTACACCTTC.

The chain carries TRBV5-1 and TRBJ2-7; weak D call: TRBD1 (6 bases). Germline CDR1 SGHRS, CDR2 YFSETQ. The CDR3 loop spans 14 amino acids. The germline V and J ends were trimmed by 3 bases and 1 base, with 11 bases remaining between them. CDR3 bases: TGCGCCAGCAGCTCCAAGACAGGTTCCTACGAGCAGTACTTC. It codes for CASSSKTGSYEQYF.

J is TRBJ2-6 and V is TRBV5-1; D possibly corresponds to TRBD1 (5 bases). The CDR3 is 14 amino acids. Germline lookup yields CDR1 SGHRS and CDR2 YFSETQ. V gave up 5 bases and J gave up 5 bases, with 11 bases separating them. The CDR3 nucleotides read TGCGCCAGCAGTTCGGACATCTGGGCCAACGTCCTGACTTTC. It is translated as CASSSDIWANVLTF.